The clone carrying this TCR beta chain occurred once. Germline values: CDR1 SGHNT, CDR2 YYREEE (reference sequence). This CDR3 is 14 amino acids long. Trimming cost V 2 bases and J 0 bases, with 6 bases left between them. This record comes from a study of blood T cell repertoires in COVID-19. TCRdb's copy holds only in-frame clones and misses some; the assay was immunoSEQ multiplex PCR. The sample has fewer than 500,000 clones, 80% to 90% seen once; the top ten hold approximately 1.2%. The TCR sequence derives from a man younger than 40 who had recovered from COVID-19. The sequencing sample was made of PBMCs or T cells enriched from blood (not recorded which). The chain uses TRBV5-4 and TRBJ1-5; no clear D. CDR3: CASSLRGSNQPQHF. The DNA for the CDR3 is TGTGCCAGCAGCTTACGGGGTAGCAATCAGCCCCAGCATTTT.